The 4 T cell receptor beta chains in this list originate from one sample, sequenced in a study of blood T cell repertoires in COVID-19 (TCRdb year 2020). The library relied on the immunoSEQ multiplex PCR assay. TCRdb obtained this table from immuneACCESS and retained in-frame rearrangements with V and J assigned. These tables miss some clones; where compared with another copy, unresolved V genes account for less than half of the shortfall, and the remainder is unexplained. The sample table records under 100,000 clones; less than 95% of these occur just once. 4.5% to 5.5% of the sample is taken by the ten largest. The specimen sequenced was peripheral blood. The receptors were sampled from a man aged 50 to 60 with acute or convalescent COVID-19.

The J gene is TRBJ2-2, the V gene TRBV9, with 8 bases that match TRBD1. Per germline, CDR1 SGDLS and CDR2 YYNGEE. The CDR3 spans 17 residues. The J segment lost 3 bases and the V segment lost 4 bases, leaving 11 bases of the junction unmatched. The CDR3 loop reads CASSPIQGALHTGELFF. CDR3 bases: TGTGCCAGCAGCCCAATCCAGGGGGCGCTTCACACCGGGGAGCTGTTTTTT.

The chain carries TRBV7-2 and TRBJ2-1; 11 positions match TRBD2. Germline-derived CDR1 and CDR2 are SGHTA and FQGNSA. This CDR3 is 16 amino acids long. V lost 5 bases to trimming and J lost 3 bases; unmatched junction nucleotides: 6. The CDR3 sequence is CASSPLTSGIYNEQFF. CDR3 bases: TGTGCCAGCAGCCCGTTGACTAGCGGGATCTACAATGAGCAGTTCTTC.

The rearrangement links TRBV19 to TRBJ1-1; D unresolved. The CDR3 consists of 13 residues. Trimming took 5 bases from V and 5 from J, leaving 12 bases between them. CDR1 and CDR2 from the germline V gene are LNHDA and SQIVND (reference sequence). The CDR3 nucleotides are TGTGCCAGTAGTTTGGGAGCGGGGACTGAAGCTTTCTTT. It encodes CASSLGAGTEAFF.

J is TRBJ1-3 and V is TRBV27; no reliable D call. The CDR3 runs to 15 residues. Trimming pared 4 bases from V and 4 bases from J, leaving 14 bases between. Germline-derived CDR1 and CDR2 are MNHEY and SMNVEV (reference sequence). The CDR3 nucleotides are TGTGCCAGCAGTTATAAGTGGGCAGGCGGAAACACCATATATTTT. Protein: CASSYKWAGGNTIYF.